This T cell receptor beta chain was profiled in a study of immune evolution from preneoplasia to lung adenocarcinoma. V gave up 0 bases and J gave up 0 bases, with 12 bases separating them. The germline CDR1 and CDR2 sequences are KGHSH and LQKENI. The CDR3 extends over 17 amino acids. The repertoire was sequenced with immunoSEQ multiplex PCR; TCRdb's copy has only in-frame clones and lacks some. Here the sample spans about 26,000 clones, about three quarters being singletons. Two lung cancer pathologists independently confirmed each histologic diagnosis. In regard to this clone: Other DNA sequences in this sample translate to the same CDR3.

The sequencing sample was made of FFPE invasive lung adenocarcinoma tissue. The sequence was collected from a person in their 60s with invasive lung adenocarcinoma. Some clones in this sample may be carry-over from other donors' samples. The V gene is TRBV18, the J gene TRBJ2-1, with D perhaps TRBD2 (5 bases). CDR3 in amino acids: CASSPPAMRASYNEQFF. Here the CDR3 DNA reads TGTGCCAGCTCACCACCGGCGATGAGGGCCTCCTACAATGAGCAGTTCTTC.